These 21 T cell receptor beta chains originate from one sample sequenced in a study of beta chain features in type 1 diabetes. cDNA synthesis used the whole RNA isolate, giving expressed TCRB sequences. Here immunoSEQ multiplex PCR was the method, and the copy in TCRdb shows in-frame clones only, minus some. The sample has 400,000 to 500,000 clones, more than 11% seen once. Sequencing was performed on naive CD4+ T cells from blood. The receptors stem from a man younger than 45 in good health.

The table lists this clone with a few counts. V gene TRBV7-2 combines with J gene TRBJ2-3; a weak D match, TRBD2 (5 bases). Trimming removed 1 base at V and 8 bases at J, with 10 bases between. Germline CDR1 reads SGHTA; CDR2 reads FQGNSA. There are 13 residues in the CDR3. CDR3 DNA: TGTGCCAGCAGCTTAGTTAGCGAGGGTACGCAGTATTTT. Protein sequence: CASSLVSEGTQYF.

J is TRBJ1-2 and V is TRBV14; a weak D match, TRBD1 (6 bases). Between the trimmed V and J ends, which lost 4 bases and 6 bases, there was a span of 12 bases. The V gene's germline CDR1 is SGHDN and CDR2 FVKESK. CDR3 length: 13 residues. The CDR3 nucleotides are TGTGCCAGCAGCCGAAGGCAGGGGAATGGCTACACCTTC. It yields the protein CASSRRQGNGYTF.

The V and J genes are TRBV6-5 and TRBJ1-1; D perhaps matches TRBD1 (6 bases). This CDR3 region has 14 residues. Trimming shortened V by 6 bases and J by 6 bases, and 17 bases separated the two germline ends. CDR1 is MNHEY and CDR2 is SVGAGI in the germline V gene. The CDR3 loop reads CASSSRKQGAEAFF. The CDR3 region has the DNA TGTGCCAGCAGCTCCCGGAAACAGGGAGCTGAAGCTTTCTTT.

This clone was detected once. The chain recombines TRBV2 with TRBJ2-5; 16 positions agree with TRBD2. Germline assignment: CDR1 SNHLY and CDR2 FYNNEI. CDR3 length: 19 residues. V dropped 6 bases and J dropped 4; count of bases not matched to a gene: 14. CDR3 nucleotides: TGTGCCAGCAGAGCCGGGACTAGCGGGGGGGAAGTGCGTGGAGAGACCCAGTACTTC. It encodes CASRAGTSGGEVRGETQYF.

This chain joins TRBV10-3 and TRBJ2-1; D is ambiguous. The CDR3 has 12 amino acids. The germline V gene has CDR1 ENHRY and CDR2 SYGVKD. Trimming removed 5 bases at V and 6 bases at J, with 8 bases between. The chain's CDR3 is CAISRLGNEQFF. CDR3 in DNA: TGTGCCATCAGTCGACTGGGCAATGAGCAGTTCTTC.

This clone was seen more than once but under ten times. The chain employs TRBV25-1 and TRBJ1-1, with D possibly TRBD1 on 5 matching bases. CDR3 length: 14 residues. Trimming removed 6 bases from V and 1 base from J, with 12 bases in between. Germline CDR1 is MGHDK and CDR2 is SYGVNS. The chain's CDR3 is CASRHPGRNTEAFF. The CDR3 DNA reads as TGTGCCAGCAGGCACCCGGGACGGAACACTGAAGCTTTCTTT.

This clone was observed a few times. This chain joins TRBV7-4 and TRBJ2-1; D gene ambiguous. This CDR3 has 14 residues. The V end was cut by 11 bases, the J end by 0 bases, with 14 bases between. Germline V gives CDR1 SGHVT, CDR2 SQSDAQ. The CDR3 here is CAGETQSSYNEQFF. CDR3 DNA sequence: TGTGCCGGAGAGACACAGAGCTCCTACAATGAGCAGTTCTTC.

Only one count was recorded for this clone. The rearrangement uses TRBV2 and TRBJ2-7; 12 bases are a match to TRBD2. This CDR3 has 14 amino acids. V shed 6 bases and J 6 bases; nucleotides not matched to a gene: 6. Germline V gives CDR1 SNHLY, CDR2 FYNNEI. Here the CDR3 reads CASSQLAGGSEQYV. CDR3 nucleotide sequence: TGTGCCAGCAGCCAACTAGCGGGAGGTAGCGAGCAGTACGTC.

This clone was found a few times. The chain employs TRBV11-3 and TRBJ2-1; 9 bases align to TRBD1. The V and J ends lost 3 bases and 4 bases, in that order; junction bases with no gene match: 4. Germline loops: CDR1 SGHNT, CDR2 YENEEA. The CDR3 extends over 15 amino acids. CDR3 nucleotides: TGTGCCAGCAGCTTGGTGACAGGGGGATACAATGAGCAGTTCTTC. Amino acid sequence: CASSLVTGGYNEQFF. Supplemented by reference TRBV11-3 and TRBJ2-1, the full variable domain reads EAGVVQSPRYKIIEKKQPVAFWCNPISGHNTLYWYLQNLGQGPELLIRYENEEAVDDSQLPKDRFSAERLKGVDSTLKIQPAELGDSAVYLCASSLVTGGYNEQFFGPGTRLTVL.

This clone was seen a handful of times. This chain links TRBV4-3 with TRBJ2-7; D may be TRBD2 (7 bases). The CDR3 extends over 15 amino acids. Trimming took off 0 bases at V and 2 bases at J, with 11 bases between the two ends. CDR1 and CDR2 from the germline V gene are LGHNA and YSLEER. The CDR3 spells CASSQDGGPAYEQYF. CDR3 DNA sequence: TGCGCCAGCAGCCAAGACGGGGGGCCCGCCTACGAGCAGTACTTC.

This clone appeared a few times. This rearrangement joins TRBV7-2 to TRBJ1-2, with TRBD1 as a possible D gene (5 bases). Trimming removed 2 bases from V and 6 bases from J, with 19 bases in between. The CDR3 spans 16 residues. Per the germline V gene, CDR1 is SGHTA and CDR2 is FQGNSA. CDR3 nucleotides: TGTGCCAGCAGCTTAATGGTCCGGGACGCATCTGATGGCTACACCTTC. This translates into CASSLMVRDASDGYTF. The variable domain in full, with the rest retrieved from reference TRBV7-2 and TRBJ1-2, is GAGVSQSPSNKVTEKGKDVELRCDPISGHTALYWYRQSLGQGLEFLIYFQGNSAPDKSGLPSDRFSAERTGGSVSTLTIQRTQQEDSAVYLCASSLMVRDASDGYTFGSGTRLTVV.

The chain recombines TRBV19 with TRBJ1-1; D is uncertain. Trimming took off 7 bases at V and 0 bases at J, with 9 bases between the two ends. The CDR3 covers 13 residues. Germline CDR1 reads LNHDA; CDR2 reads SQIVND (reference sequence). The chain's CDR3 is CASKVSLNTEAFF. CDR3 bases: TGTGCCAGTAAAGTCAGTCTGAACACTGAAGCTTTCTTT.

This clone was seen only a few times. The CDR3 nucleotides read TGTGCCAGCAGTTGGCTTCGGACAACGAACACCGGGGAGCTGTTTTTT. It specifies CASSWLRTTNTGELFF. This chain links TRBV6-5 with TRBJ2-2, with D perhaps matching TRBD1 (5 bases). V was clipped by 4 bases and J by 0 bases, with 12 bases between them. There are 16 residues in the CDR3. Per the germline V gene, CDR1 is MNHEY and CDR2 is SVGAGI.

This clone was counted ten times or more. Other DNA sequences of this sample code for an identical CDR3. For the CDR3, the DNA is TGTGCCAGCAGTGAAGAGACCCAGTACTTC. Residues: CASSEETQYF. The chain couples TRBV6-1 to TRBJ2-5; D is uncertain. The CDR3 contains 10 residues. V gave up 1 base and J gave up 6 bases, with 0 bases separating them. CDR1 and CDR2 (germline): MNHNS, SASEGT.

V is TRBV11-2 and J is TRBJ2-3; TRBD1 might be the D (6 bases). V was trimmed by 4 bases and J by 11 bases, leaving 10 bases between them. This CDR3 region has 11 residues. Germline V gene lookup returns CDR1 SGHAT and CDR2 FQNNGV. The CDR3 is CASSSLGQQYF. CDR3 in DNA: TGTGCCAGCAGCTCCCTGGGACAGCAGTATTTT.

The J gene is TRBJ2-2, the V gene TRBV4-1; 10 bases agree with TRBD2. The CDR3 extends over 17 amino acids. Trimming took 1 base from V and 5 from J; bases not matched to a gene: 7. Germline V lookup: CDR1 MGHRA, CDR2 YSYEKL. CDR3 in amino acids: CASSQVTSGAYTGELFF. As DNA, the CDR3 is TGCGCCAGCAGCCAAGTAACTAGCGGGGCTTATACCGGGGAGCTGTTTTTT.

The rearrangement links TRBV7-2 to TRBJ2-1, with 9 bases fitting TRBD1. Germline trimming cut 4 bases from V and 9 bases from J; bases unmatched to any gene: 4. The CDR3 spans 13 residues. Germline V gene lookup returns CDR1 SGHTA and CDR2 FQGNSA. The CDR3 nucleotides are TGTGCCAGCAGCTCACAGGGGGCAGGTGAGCAGTTCTTC. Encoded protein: CASSSQGAGEQFF.

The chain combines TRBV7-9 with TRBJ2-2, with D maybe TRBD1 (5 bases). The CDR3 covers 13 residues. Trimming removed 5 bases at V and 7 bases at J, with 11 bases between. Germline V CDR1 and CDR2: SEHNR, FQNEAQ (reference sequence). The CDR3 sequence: CASSPYRSGELFF. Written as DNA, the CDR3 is TGTGCCAGCAGCCCTTACAGGAGCGGGGAGCTGTTTTTT.

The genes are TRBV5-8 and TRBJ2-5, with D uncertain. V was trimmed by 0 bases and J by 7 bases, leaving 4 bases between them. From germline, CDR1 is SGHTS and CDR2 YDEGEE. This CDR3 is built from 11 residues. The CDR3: CASSLVATQYF. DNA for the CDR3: TGTGCCAGCAGCTTGGTGGCGACCCAGTACTTC.

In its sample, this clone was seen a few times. Here the CDR3 reads CSALVPGQRNTEAFF. The CDR3 nucleotides read TGCAGCGCCTTGGTGCCGGGACAGAGGAACACTGAAGCTTTCTTT. The V gene is TRBV29-1, the J gene TRBJ1-1, with 7 bases identical to TRBD1. Germline-derived CDR1 and CDR2 are SQVTM and ANQGSEA. The trim removed 7 bases at V and 1 base at J, leaving 12 bases unmatched. The CDR3 consists of 15 residues.

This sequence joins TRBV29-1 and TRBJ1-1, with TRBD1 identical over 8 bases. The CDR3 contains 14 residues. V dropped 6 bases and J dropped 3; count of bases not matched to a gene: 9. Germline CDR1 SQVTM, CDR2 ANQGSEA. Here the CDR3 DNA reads TGCAGCGTCATACAGGGGGGACGTGACACTGAAGCTTTCTTT. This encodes CSVIQGGRDTEAFF.